This T cell receptor (beta chain) was profiled in a study of T cells in narcolepsy. The assay was immunoSEQ multiplex PCR, and TCRdb's table has in-frame clones only and misses some. The table includes tens of thousands of clones, 70% to 90% detected once. Study observations and caveats: Comparing one patient's CSF and blood CD4+ clonotypes highlighted HCRT- and TRIB2-specific autoreactive clonotypes.

On this clone itself: Its antigen is currently unknown.

Germline-derived CDR1 and CDR2 are SGHRS and YFSETQ. CDR3 size: 13 residues. V dropped 2 bases and J dropped 6; count of bases not matched to a gene: 3. This clonotype was sampled from a human donor in good health. Sample: memory (CD45RA-) CD4+ T cells from blood. The chain employs TRBV5-1 and TRBJ1-1, with 8 positions matching TRBD1. CDR3 coding DNA: TGCGCCAGCAGCTTACAGGGGGAGGCTGAAGCTTTCTTT. Protein: CASSLQGEAEAFF.